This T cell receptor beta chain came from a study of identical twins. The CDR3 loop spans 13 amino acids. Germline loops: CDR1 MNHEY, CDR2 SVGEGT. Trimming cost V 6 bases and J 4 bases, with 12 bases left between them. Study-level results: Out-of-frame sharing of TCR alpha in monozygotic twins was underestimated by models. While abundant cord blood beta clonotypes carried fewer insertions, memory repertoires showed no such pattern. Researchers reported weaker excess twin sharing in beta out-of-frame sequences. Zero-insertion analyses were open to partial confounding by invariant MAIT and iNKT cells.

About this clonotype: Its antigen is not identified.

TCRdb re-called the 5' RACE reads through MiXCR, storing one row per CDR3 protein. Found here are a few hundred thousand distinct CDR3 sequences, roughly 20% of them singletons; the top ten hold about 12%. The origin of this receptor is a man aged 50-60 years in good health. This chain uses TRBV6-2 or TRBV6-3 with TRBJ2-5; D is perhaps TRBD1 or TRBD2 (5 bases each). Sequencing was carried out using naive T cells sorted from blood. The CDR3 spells CASRGTGRETQYF. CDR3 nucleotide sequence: TGTGCCAGCAGGGGGACCGGCCGAGAGACCCAGTACTTC.